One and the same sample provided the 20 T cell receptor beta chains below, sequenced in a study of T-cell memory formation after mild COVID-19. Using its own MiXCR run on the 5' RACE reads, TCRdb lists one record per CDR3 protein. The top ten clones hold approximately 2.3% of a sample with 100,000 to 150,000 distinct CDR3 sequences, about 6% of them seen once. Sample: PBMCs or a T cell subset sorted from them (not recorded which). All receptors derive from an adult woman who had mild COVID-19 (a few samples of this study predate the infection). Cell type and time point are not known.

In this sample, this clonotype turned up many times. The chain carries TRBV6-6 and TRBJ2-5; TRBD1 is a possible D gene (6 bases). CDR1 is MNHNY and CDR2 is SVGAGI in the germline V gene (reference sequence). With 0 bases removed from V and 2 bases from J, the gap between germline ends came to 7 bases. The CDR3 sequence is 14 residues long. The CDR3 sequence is CASSYSTGQETQYF. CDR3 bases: TGTGCCAGCAGTTACTCGACAGGTCAAGAGACCCAGTACTTC.

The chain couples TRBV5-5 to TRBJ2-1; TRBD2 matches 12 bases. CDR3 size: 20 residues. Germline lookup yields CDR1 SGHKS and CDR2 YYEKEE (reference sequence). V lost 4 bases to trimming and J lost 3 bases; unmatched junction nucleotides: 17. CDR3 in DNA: TGTGCCAGCAGCGCAGGTTCCAGACTAGCGGGAGAATTTCACTACAATGAGCAGTTCTTC. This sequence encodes CASSAGSRLAGEFHYNEQFF.

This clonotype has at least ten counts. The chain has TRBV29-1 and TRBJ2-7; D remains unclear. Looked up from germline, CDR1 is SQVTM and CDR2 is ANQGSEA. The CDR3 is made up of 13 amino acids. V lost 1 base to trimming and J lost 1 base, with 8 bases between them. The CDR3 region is CSVEVSSSYEQYF. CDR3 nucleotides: TGCAGCGTTGAAGTGTCCAGTTCCTACGAGCAGTACTTC.

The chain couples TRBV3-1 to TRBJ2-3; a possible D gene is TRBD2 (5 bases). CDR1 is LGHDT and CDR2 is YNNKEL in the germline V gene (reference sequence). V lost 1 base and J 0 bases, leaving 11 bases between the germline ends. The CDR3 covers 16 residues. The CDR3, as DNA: TGTGCCAGCAGCCAAGTGGAGTGGACTAGCACAGATACGCAGTATTTT. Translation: CASSQVEWTSTDTQYF.

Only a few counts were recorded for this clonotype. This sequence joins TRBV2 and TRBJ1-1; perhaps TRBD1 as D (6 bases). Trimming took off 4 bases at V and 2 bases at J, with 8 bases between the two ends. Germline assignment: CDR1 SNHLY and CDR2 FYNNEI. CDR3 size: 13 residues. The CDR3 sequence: CASSGTVNTEAFF. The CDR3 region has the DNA TGTGCCAGCAGTGGGACAGTAAACACTGAAGCTTTCTTT.

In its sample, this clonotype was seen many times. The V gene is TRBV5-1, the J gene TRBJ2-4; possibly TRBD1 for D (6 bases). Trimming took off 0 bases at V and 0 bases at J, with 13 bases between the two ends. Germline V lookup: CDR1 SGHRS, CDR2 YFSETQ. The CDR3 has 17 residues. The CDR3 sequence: CASSLEQGNLAKNIQYF. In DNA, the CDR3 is TGCGCCAGCAGCTTGGAACAGGGCAATTTAGCCAAAAACATTCAGTACTTC. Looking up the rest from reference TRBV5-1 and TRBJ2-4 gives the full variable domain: KAGVTQTPRYLIKTRGQQVTLSCSPISGHRSVSWYQQTPGQGLQFLFEYFSETQRNKGNFPGRFSGRQFSNSRSEMNVSTLELGDSALYLCASSLEQGNLAKNIQYFGAGTRLSVL.

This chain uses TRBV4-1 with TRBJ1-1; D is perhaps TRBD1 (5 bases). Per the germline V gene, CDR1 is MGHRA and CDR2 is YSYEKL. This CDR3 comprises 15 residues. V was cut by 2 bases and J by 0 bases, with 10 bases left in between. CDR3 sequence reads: CASSQPGLMNTEAFF. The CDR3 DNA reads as TGCGCCAGCAGCCAACCGGGACTAATGAACACTGAAGCTTTCTTT.

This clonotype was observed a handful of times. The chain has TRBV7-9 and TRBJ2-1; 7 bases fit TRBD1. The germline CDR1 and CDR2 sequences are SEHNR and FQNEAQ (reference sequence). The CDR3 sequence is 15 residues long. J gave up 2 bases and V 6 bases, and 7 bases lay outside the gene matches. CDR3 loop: CASRQDGTAYNEQFF. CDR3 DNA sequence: TGTGCCAGCAGACAAGACGGGACAGCCTACAATGAGCAGTTCTTC.

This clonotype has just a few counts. CDR3 sequence: CASGQGQENTEAFF. The CDR3, as DNA: TGCGCCAGCGGTCAAGGACAGGAGAACACTGAAGCTTTCTTT. This chain joins TRBV5-1 and TRBJ1-1; 7 positions agree with TRBD1. The CDR3 loop spans 14 amino acids. V was clipped by 7 bases and J by 1 base; unmatched bases: 7. Germline CDR1 and CDR2: SGHRS and YFSETQ. The entire variable domain, with the rest obtained from reference TRBV5-1 and TRBJ1-1, is as follows: KAGVTQTPRYLIKTRGQQVTLSCSPISGHRSVSWYQQTPGQGLQFLFEYFSETQRNKGNFPGRFSGRQFSNSRSEMNVSTLELGDSALYLCASGQGQENTEAFFGQGTRLTVV.

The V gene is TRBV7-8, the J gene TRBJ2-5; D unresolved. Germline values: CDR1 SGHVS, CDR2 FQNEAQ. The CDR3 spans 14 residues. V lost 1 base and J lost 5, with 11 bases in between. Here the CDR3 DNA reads TGTGCCAGCAGCTTAGACCAGGTATCGGAGACCCAGTACTTC. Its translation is CASSLDQVSETQYF.

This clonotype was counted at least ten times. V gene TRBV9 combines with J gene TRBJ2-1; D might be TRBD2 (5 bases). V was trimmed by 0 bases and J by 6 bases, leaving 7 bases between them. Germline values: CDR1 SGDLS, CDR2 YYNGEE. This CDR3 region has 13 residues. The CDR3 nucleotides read TGTGCCAGCAGCGTAGCGGGGAGCAATGAGCAGTTCTTC. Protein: CASSVAGSNEQFF.

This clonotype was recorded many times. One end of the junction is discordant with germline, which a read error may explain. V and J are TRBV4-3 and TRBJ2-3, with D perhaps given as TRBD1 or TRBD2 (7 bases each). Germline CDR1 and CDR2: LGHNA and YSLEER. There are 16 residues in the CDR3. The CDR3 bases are TGCGCCAACAGCCAAGACAGGGAGGGGTTCACAGATACGCAGTATTTT. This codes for CANSQDREGFTDTQYF.

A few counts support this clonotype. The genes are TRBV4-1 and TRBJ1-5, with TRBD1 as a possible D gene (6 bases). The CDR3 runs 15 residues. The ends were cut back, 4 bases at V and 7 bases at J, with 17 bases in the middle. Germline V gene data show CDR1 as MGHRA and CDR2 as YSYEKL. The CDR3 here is CASSPGTGNGQPQHF. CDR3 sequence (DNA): TGCGCCAGCAGCCCTGGAACAGGGAATGGCCAGCCCCAGCATTTT.

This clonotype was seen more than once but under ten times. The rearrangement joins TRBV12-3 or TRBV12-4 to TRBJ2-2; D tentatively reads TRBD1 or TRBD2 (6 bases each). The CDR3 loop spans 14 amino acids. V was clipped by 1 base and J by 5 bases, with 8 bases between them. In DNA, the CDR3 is TGTGCCAGCAGTTTAGGAGGGGGGACCGGGGAGCTGTTTTTT. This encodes CASSLGGGTGELFF.

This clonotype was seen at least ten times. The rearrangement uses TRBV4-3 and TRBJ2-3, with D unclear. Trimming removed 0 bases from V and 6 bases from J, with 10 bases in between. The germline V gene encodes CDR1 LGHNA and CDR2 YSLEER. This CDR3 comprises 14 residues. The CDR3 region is CASSQDEEFDTQYF. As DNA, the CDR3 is TGCGCCAGCAGCCAAGATGAGGAGTTCGATACGCAGTATTTT.

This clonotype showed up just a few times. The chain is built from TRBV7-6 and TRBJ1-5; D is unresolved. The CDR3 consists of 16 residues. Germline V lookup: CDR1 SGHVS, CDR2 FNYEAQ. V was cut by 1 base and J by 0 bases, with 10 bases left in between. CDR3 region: CASSLGPASSNQPQHF. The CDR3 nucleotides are TGTGCCAGCAGCTTAGGGCCAGCGAGTAGCAATCAGCCCCAGCATTTT.

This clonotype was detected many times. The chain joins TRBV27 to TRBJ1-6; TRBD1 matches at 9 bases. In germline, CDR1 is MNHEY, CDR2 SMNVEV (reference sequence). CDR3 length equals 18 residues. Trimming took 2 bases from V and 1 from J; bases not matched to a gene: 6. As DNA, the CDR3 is TGTGCCAGCAGTTTAAGGCACGGGACAGGGTCCTATAATTCACCCCTCCACTTT. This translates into CASSLRHGTGSYNSPLHF.

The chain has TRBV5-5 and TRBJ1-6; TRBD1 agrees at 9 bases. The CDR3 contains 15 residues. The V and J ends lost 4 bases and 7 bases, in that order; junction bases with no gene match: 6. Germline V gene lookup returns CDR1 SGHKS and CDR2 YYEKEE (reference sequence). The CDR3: CASSPSGTGNSPLHF. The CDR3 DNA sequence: TGTGCCAGCAGCCCCTCCGGGACAGGGAATTCACCCCTCCACTTT.

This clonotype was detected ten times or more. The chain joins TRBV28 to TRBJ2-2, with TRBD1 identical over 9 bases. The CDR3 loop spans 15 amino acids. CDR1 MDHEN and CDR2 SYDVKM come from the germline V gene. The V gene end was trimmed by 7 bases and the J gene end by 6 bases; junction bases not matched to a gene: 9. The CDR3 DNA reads TGTGCCAGCACAAACGTACAGGGGGCGGCCGGGGAGCTGTTTTTT. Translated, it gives CASTNVQGAAGELFF.

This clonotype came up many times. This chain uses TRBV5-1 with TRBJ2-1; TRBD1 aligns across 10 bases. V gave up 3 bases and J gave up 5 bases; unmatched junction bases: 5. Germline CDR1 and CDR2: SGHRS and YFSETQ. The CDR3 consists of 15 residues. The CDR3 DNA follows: TGCGCCAGCAGCTGGAGGGGGACAGGGGACAATGAGCAGTTCTTC. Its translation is CASSWRGTGDNEQFF.